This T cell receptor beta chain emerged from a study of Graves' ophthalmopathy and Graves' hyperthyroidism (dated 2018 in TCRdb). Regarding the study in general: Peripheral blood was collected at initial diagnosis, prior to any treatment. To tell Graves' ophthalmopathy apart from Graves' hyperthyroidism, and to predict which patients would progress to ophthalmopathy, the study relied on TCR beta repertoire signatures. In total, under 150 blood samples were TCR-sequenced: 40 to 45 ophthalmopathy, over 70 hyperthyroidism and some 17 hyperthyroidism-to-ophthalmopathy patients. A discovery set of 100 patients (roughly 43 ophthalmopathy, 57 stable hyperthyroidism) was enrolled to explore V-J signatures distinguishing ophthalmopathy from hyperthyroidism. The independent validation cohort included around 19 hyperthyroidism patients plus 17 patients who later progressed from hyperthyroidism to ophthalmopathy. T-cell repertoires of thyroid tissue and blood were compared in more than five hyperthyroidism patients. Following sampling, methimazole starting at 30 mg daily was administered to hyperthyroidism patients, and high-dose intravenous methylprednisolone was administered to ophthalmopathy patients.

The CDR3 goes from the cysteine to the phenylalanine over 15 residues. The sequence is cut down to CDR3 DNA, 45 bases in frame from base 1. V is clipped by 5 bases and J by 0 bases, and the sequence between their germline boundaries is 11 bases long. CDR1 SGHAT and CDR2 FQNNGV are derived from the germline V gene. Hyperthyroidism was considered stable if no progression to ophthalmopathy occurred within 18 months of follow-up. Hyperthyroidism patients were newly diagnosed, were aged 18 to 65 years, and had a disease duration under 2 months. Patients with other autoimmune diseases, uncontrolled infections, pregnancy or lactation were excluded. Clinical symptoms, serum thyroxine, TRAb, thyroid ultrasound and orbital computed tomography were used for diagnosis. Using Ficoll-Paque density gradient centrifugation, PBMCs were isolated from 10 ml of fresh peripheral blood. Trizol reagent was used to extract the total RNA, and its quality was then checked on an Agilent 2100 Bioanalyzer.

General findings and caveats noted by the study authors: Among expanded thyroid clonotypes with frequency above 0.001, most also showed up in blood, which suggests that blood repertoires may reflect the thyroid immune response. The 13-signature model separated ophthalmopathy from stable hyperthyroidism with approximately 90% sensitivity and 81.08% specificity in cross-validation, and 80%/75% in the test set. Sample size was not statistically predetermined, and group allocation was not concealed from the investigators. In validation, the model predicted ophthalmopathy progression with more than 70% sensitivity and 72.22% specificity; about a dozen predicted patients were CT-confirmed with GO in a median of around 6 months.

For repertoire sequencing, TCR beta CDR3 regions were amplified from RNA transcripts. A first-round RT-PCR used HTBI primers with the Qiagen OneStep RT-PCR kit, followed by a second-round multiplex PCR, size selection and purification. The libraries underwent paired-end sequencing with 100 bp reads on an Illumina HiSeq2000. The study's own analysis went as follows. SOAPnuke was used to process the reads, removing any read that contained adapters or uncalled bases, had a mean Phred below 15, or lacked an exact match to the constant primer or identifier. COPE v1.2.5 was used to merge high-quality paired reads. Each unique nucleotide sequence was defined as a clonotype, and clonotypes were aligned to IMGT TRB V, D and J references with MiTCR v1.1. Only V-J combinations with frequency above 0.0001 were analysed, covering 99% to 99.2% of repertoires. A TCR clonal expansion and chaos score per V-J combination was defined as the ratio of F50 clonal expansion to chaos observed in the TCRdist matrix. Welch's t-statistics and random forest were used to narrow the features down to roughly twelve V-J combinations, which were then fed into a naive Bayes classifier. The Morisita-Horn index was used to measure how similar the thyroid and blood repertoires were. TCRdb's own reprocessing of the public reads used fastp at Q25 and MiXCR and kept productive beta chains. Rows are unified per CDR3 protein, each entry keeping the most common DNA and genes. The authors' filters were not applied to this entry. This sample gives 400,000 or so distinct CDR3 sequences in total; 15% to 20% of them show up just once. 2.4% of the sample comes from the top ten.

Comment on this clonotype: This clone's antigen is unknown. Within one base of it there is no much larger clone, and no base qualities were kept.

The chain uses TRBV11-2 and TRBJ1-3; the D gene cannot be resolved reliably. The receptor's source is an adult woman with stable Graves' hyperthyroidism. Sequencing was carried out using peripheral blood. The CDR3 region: CASSIGFHSGNTIYF. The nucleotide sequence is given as TGTGCCAGCAGCATCGGTTTCCACTCTGGAAACACCATATATTTT.